This entry describes one T cell receptor beta chain. The antigen is not known. Germline CDR1 and CDR2: KGHSH and LQKENI. The CDR3 has 14 amino acids. V was pared by 6 bases and J by 0 bases, with 12 bases between. This record comes from a study of shared clonotypes between healthy human individuals. Whole-study results and caveats: An expected dependence of interdonor clonotype sharing on sequencing depth was noted. Generation probability values for non-shared clonotypes were lower than those for clonotypes shared by all four donors.

Using immunoSEQ multiplex PCR, the repertoire was profiled, and TCRdb retains in-frame clones only, with some absent. The data contain roughly 1,000,000 clones, roughly 74% of them singletons. The material sequenced was memory CD4+ T cells from PBMCs. Stated subset: CD45RA-negative fraction. This clonotype originated in a man in his late teens or twenties in good health. Some clones in this sample may be carry-over from other donors' samples. The gene calls are TRBV18 and TRBJ2-7, with a possible D match to TRBD1 (6 bases). For the CDR3, the DNA is TGTGCCAGCTCGGCTACAGGGACCTCCTACGAGCAGTACTTC. It is translated as CASSATGTSYEQYF.